This TCR beta chain was sequenced for a study of T-cell reconstitution after alpha-beta-depleted transplantation in children. There are 18 residues in the CDR3. V lost 5 bases to trimming and J lost 7 bases, with 30 bases between them. From germline, CDR1 is SGHAT and CDR2 FQDESV (reference sequence). This clonotype occurred many times. As it was prepared, the TCRbeta library received unique molecular identifiers. MiXCR was run by TCRdb on the PCR reads, yielding one entry per CDR3 protein. The sample lists around 240,000 distinct CDR3 sequences; about 8.8% were seen once. This chain links TRBV11-1 with TRBJ2-7; TRBD1 is a possible D gene (6 bases). The specimen comprised PBMCs from the stem cell graft donor, sampled from the stem cell graft. This sequence was found in a human donor who donated a stem cell graft to a child with SCID. The CDR3 spells CASSPRRADRSPLLEQYF. The CDR3 nucleotides read TGTGCCAGCAGCCCCCGACGAGCAGACAGGTCCCCTCTTCTGGAGCAGTACTTC.